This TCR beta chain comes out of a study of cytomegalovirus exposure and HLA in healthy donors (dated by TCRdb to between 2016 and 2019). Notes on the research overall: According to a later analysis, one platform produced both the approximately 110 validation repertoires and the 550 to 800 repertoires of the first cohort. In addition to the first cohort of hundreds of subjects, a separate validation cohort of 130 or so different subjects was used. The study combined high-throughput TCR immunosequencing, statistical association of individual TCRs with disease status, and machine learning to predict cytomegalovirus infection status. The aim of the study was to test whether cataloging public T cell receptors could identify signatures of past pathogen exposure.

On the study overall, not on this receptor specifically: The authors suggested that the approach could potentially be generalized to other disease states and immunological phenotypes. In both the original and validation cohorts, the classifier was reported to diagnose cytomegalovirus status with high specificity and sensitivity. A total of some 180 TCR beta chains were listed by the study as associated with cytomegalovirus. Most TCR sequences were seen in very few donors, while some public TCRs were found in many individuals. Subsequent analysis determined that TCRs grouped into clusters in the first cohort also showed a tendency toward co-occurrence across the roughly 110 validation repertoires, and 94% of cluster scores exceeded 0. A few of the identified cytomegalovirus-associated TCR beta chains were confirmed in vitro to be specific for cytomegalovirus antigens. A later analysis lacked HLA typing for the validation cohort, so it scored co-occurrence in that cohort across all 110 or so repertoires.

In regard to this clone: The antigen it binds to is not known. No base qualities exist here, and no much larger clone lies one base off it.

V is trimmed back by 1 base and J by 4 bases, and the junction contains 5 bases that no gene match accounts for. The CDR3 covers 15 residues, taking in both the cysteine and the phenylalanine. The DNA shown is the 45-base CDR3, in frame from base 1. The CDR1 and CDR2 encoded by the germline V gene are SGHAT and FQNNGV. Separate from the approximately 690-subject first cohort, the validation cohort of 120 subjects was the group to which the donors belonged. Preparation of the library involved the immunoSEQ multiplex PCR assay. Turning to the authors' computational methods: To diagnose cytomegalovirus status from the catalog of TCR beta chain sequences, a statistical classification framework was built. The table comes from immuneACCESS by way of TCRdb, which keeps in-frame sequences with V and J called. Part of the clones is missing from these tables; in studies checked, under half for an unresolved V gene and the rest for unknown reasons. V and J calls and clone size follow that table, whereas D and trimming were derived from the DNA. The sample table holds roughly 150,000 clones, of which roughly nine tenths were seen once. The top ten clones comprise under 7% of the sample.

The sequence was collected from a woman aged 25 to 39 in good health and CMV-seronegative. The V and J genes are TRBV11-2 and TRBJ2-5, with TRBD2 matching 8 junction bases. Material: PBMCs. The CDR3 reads CASSLAGLEGETQYF. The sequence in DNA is TGTGCCAGCAGCTTAGCGGGACTAGAGGGAGAGACCCAGTACTTC.